The following is a T cell receptor beta chain sequence with its context. Its specificity is not known. One junction end does not reproduce the germline sequence, and a read error may be involved. The repertoire was sequenced with immunoSEQ multiplex PCR; TCRdb's copy has only in-frame clones and lacks some. The sample shows roughly 770,000 clones, around 96% of them seen only once. The entry originates in a study of shared clonotypes between healthy human individuals. Study conclusions and caveats: Specimens sampled were limited to blood, with tissue repertoires likely differing. Relative to memory subsets, naive subsets generally showed larger estimated richness. Although depth was large, rarefaction showed that sequencing of the sorted subsets was incomplete.

CDR3 length equals 14 residues. Per germline, CDR1 SSHAT and CDR2 FNYEAQ (reference sequence). In the naive CD8 group, cells lacked CD45RO and were positively selected for CCR7, so terminally differentiated effector memory CD45RA+ cells were left out. Recent vaccinations or acute infections were absent in the healthy HIV-negative adult donors. The gene calls are TRBV7-7 and TRBJ2-7, with 7 bases aligning to TRBD1. The receptor was isolated from a young man in good health. The specimen sequenced was naive CD8+ T cells sorted from blood. The CDR3 protein is CASSPGQGDYEQYF. DNA of the CDR3: TGTGCTAGCAGCCCGGGGCAGGGGGACTACGAGCAGTACTTC.